Listed here are 27 T cell receptor beta chains from one sample, sequenced in a study of blood T cell repertoires in COVID-19. This table comes from immunoSEQ multiplex PCR, and its TCRdb copy is limited to in-frame clones, with some not included. Among about 150,000 clones listed, over 80% were seen once. Sequences were obtained from peripheral blood. These receptors all come from a man older than 75 with acute or convalescent COVID-19.

The chain uses TRBV11-2 and TRBJ2-1; TRBD1 agrees at 7 bases. The CDR3 loop spans 17 amino acids. V lost 2 bases, J lost 6 bases, and 13 bases stayed unmatched. The germline V gene has CDR1 SGHAT and CDR2 FQNNGV. The CDR3 protein is CASSLLVRQGRANEQFF. The DNA for the CDR3 is TGTGCCAGCAGCTTATTGGTAAGACAGGGTAGGGCCAATGAGCAGTTCTTC.

The genes are TRBV7-3 and TRBJ2-2; D remains ambiguous. CDR3 size: 14 residues. Per germline, CDR1 SGHTA and CDR2 FQGTGA. With 5 bases removed from V and 0 bases from J, the gap between germline ends came to 7 bases. In DNA form, the CDR3 reads TGTGCCAGCAGCCCAAACTCGAACACCGGGGAGCTGTTTTTT. Its protein product is CASSPNSNTGELFF.

Here the CDR3 reads CASSLELGLSTDTQYF. The CDR3 DNA sequence: TGTGCCAGCAGCTTGGAGCTCGGACTATCAACAGATACGCAGTATTTT. The rearrangement uses TRBV5-5 and TRBJ2-3, with D tentatively TRBD2 (6 bases). V lost 0 bases to trimming and J lost 3 bases, with 14 bases between them. The CDR3 extends over 16 amino acids. Germline lookup yields CDR1 SGHKS and CDR2 YYEKEE (reference sequence).

This clone came up a few times. The rearrangement joins TRBV28 to TRBJ1-1; 8 nucleotides agree with TRBD1. This CDR3 has 17 residues. J gave up 0 bases and V 6 bases, and 12 bases lay outside the gene matches. CDR1 MDHEN and CDR2 SYDVKM come from the germline V gene. The CDR3 loop reads CASRYQGARKLNTEAFF. In DNA, the CDR3 is TGTGCCAGCAGGTATCAGGGGGCTCGGAAGTTGAACACTGAAGCTTTCTTT.

In its sample, this clone was seen a few times. The chain joins TRBV7-3 to TRBJ2-2; possible D gene TRBD2, 6 bases. This CDR3 is built from 13 residues. Trimming left V 5 bases short and J 7 bases short, with 11 bases between. Germline values: CDR1 SGHTA, CDR2 FQGTGA. For the CDR3, the DNA is TGTGCCAGCAGCACCTCTAGCGTCGGGGAGCTGTTTTTT. Encoded protein: CASSTSSVGELFF.

The chain recombines TRBV7-6 with TRBJ2-3; possibly TRBD2 for D (6 bases). In germline, CDR1 is SGHVS, CDR2 FNYEAQ. V lost 5 bases and J 4 bases, leaving 16 bases between the germline ends. CDR3 size: 15 residues. The CDR3 loop is CASSPQGGEPDTQYF. DNA for the CDR3: TGTGCCAGCAGCCCCCAGGGCGGGGAACCAGATACGCAGTATTTT.

This clone occurred once. CDR3 amino acids: CASSFGGNQETQYF. In nucleotides, the CDR3 is TGTGCCAGCAGTTTCGGCGGGAACCAAGAGACCCAGTACTTC. V usage is TRBV28 and J usage is TRBJ2-5, with a tentative D call TRBD2 (6 bases). V was cut by 3 bases and J by 0 bases, with 8 bases left in between. Germline V CDR1 and CDR2: MDHEN, SYDVKM. This CDR3 spans 14 amino acids.

The genes are TRBV28 and TRBJ2-7, with 14 bases that match TRBD2. With 4 bases clipped from V and 5 bases from J, the junction kept 7 bases outside the gene matches. The CDR3 covers 16 residues. CDR1 and CDR2 from the germline V gene are MDHEN and SYDVKM. The CDR3 DNA is TGTGCCAGCAGTTCGACCGGACTAGCGGGAGGCCACGAGCAGTACTTC. Amino acids: CASSSTGLAGGHEQYF. Looking up the rest from reference TRBV28 and TRBJ2-7 gives the full variable domain: DVKVTQSSRYLVKRTGEKVFLECVQDMDHENMFWYRQDPGLGLRLIYFSYDVKMKEKGDIPEGYSVSREKKERFSLILESASTNQTSMYLCASSSTGLAGGHEQYFGPGTRLTVT.

The rearrangement joins TRBV30 to TRBJ2-1; 11 bases line up with TRBD2. The J segment lost 2 bases and the V segment lost 0 bases, leaving 9 bases of the junction unmatched. Germline CDR1 is GTSNPN and CDR2 is SVGIG (reference sequence). CDR3 length equals 18 residues. The DNA for the CDR3 is TGTGCCTGGAGTGTTGGACTAGCGGGCCCACGGGCCTACAATGAGCAGTTCTTC. Protein product: CAWSVGLAGPRAYNEQFF.

The chain combines TRBV5-4 with TRBJ1-1; 11 positions match TRBD1. Losses at the gene ends were 4 bases for V and 5 bases for J; bases not matched to a gene: 7. Germline-derived CDR1 and CDR2 are SGHNT and YYREEE (reference sequence). The CDR3 runs 15 residues. The CDR3 reads CASSPRTGGHTEAFF. CDR3 sequence (DNA): TGTGCCAGCAGCCCAAGGACAGGGGGCCATACTGAAGCTTTCTTT.

V is TRBV16 and J is TRBJ1-2; 8 bases line up with TRBD1. V was clipped by 3 bases and J by 6 bases; unmatched bases: 15. Germline CDR1 and CDR2: KGHSY and FQNENV. This CDR3 region has 17 residues. For the CDR3, the DNA is TGTGCCAGCAGCCAGGCCCCAGGGGGCGAGTCGTGGGATGGCTACACCTTC. It specifies CASSQAPGGESWDGYTF.

This clone was found a few times. V and J are TRBV27 and TRBJ2-7; 7 positions agree with TRBD2. Germline V lookup: CDR1 MNHEY, CDR2 SMNVEV (reference sequence). The CDR3 runs to 14 residues. J was trimmed by 6 bases and V by 5 bases; bases with no gene match: 10. As DNA, the CDR3 is TGTGCCAGCAGTCTGTCTCCTACGGGGGGCGAGCAGTACTTC. Translation gives CASSLSPTGGEQYF.

This chain joins TRBV9 and TRBJ2-3; perhaps TRBD2 as D (6 bases). The germline V and J ends were trimmed by 0 bases and 7 bases, with 15 bases remaining between them. This CDR3 has 15 amino acids. Looked up from germline, CDR1 is SGDLS and CDR2 is YYNGEE. CDR3 protein: CASSVDGGISNTQYF. The CDR3 bases are TGTGCCAGCAGCGTAGACGGCGGGATATCAAATACGCAGTATTTT.

The V and J genes are TRBV5-4 and TRBJ2-5, with 10 bases fitting TRBD1. The junction had 4 bases not matched to a gene; V was cut back by 4 bases and J by 4 bases. This CDR3 comprises 14 residues. Germline CDR1 and CDR2: SGHNT and YYREEE (reference sequence). In nucleotides, the CDR3 is TGTGCCAGCAGCCCGGACAGGGGGAGAGAGACCCAGTACTTC. Its translation: CASSPDRGRETQYF.

The chain combines TRBV6-5 with TRBJ1-4, with D possibly TRBD1 on 6 matching bases. Germline CDR1 reads MNHEY; CDR2 reads SVGAGI. V gave up 6 bases and J gave up 8 bases, with 16 bases separating them. The CDR3 is 14 residues long. This CDR3 is CASSNRAEGEKLFF. The CDR3 coding sequence is TGTGCCAGCAGCAACAGGGCTGAGGGGGAAAAACTGTTTTTT.

V usage is TRBV6-1 and J usage is TRBJ2-1, with a possible D match to TRBD1 (5 bases). The germline gives CDR1 MNHNS, CDR2 SASEGT. The CDR3 length is 15 residues. V was shortened by 3 bases and J by 7 bases, with 16 bases between the two germline ends. DNA of the CDR3: TGTGCCAGCAGTGACGACAGTCTGGGAAGGAATGAGCAGTTCTTC. Translated: CASSDDSLGRNEQFF.

CDR3 DNA sequence: TGTGCCAGCAGCGACTGGGGCAGACCAAATCAGCCCCAGCATTTT. It yields the protein CASSDWGRPNQPQHF. The genes are TRBV21-1 and TRBJ1-5; the table's D call of TRBD1 was not tested on the DNA. TRBV21-1 is a pseudogene segment. This CDR3 region has 15 residues.

The chain combines TRBV11-2 with TRBJ2-7; 8 nucleotides agree with TRBD2. From germline, CDR1 is SGHAT and CDR2 FQNNGV. The length of the CDR3 is 14 residues. V was pared by 5 bases and J by 0 bases, with 3 bases of the junction left unmatched. In DNA, the CDR3 is TGTGCCAGCAGCCGCGGGGGGAACTCCTACGAGCAGTACTTC. Translated, it gives CASSRGGNSYEQYF.

V is TRBV7-9 and J is TRBJ1-2; 7 nucleotides line up with TRBD1. The CDR3 extends over 14 amino acids. Germline V gene data show CDR1 as SEHNR and CDR2 as FQNEAQ (reference sequence). With 5 bases clipped from V and 3 bases from J, the junction kept 6 bases outside the gene matches. CDR3 region: CASSSNRGDYGYTF. CDR3 nucleotide sequence: TGTGCCAGCAGCAGCAACAGGGGCGACTATGGCTACACCTTC.

DNA for the CDR3: TGTGCCAGCAGCTTAACCCACGGGAATGAGCAGTTCTTC. This codes for CASSLTHGNEQFF. V is TRBV7-3 and J is TRBJ2-1; D uncertain. The CDR3 has 13 amino acids. Germline loops: CDR1 SGHTA, CDR2 FQGTGA. V was trimmed by 0 bases and J by 7 bases, leaving 7 bases between them.

The chain links TRBV7-9 to TRBJ2-1, with 7 bases matching TRBD2. The CDR3 consists of 13 residues. Germline CDR1 SEHNR, CDR2 FQNEAQ (reference sequence). V lost 4 bases to trimming and J lost 9 bases; unmatched junction nucleotides: 6. CDR3 DNA: TGTGCCAGCAGCTGGGAGGGGCCGGGTGAGCAGTTCTTC. It translates to CASSWEGPGEQFF.

The rearrangement links TRBV4-1 to TRBJ2-2, with D perhaps matching TRBD2 (6 bases). Germline-derived CDR1 and CDR2 are MGHRA and YSYEKL. The CDR3 consists of 15 residues. V lost 4 bases to trimming and J lost 6 bases, with 15 bases between them. The CDR3: CASSPPGTAPGELFF. CDR3 DNA sequence: TGCGCCAGCAGCCCGCCCGGGACTGCCCCCGGGGAGCTGTTTTTT.

The V call is TRBV28, the J call TRBJ2-5; TRBD2 is a possible D gene (5 bases). This CDR3 region has 15 residues. Germline CDR1 and CDR2: MDHEN and SYDVKM. With 3 bases removed from V and 1 base from J, the gap between germline ends came to 12 bases. CDR3 loop: CASSFPGLRQETQYF. CDR3 nucleotides: TGTGCCAGCAGTTTCCCCGGACTTCGCCAAGAGACCCAGTACTTC.

The CDR3 loop is CASSKEAGKHNEQFF. The CDR3 DNA sequence: TGTGCCAGCAGCAAAGAGGCAGGGAAACACAATGAGCAGTTCTTC. J is TRBJ2-1 and V is TRBV21-1; TRBD1 is the table's D call, not checked against the DNA. TRBV21-1 is flagged as a pseudogene. This CDR3 contains 15 residues.

CDR3: CASSVEASNQPQHF. DNA of the CDR3: TGTGCCAGCAGCGTAGAAGCGAGCAATCAGCCCCAGCATTTT. V usage is TRBV9 and J usage is TRBJ1-5; D is uncertain. The germline CDR1 and CDR2 sequences are SGDLS and YYNGEE. The CDR3 extends over 14 amino acids. The V and J ends lost 0 bases and 1 base respectively, with 5 bases between them.

This clone was detected only a few times. The rearrangement uses TRBV10-2 and TRBJ1-1; D is perhaps TRBD1 (6 bases). CDR3 length: 16 amino acids. Germline assignment: CDR1 WSHSY and CDR2 SAAADI. V gave up 5 bases and J gave up 3 bases, with 19 bases separating them. The CDR3 is CASSRQASFLDTEAFF. In DNA, the CDR3 is TGCGCCAGCAGTAGACAGGCGTCCTTCTTGGACACTGAAGCTTTCTTT.

The V gene is TRBV2, the J gene TRBJ1-2; a possible D gene is TRBD1 (6 bases). The CDR3 is made up of 14 amino acids. Deletions cut 5 bases from V and 6 bases from J, with 16 bases between. CDR1 is SNHLY, CDR2 FYNNEI, per germline. Here the CDR3 DNA reads TGTGCCAGCAGTCTATACAGGGAAGGCGATGGCTACACCTTC. This sequence encodes CASSLYREGDGYTF.